A single sample is the source of the 7 T cell receptor beta chains below, sequenced in a study of blood T cell repertoires in COVID-19. Sequenced by immunoSEQ multiplex PCR; TCRdb stores in-frame clones only, minus some. Among fewer than 350,000 clones listed, 85% were seen once. The sequencing input was PBMCs or T cells enriched from blood (not recorded which). These TCRs come from a woman aged 50 to 65 who had recovered from COVID-19.

This clone was counted between two and nine times. V is TRBV19 and J is TRBJ1-5, with TRBD1 identical over 9 bases. The germline V gene has CDR1 LNHDA and CDR2 SQIVND (reference sequence). V gave up 7 bases and J gave up 7 bases; unmatched junction bases: 17. The CDR3 is 17 amino acids. CDR3 sequence: CASTQGGTGLFGQPQHF. The DNA for the CDR3 is TGTGCCAGTACTCAGGGCGGGACAGGGCTTTTCGGGCAGCCCCAGCATTTT.

The rearrangement links TRBV5-1 to TRBJ2-7, with TRBD1 identical over 12 bases. V was pared by 2 bases and J by 7 bases, with 7 bases of the junction left unmatched. CDR3 length: 15 residues. CDR1 is SGHRS and CDR2 is YFSETQ in the germline V gene. In DNA, the CDR3 is TGCGCCAGCAGCTTACCGGGACAGGGGGCAAGGGAGCAGTACTTC. Its translation is CASSLPGQGAREQYF.

The chain joins TRBV3-1 (or the pseudogene TRBV3-2) to TRBJ2-6, with 9 positions matching TRBD2. The ends lost 2 bases at V and 2 bases at J; junction bases unmatched: 1. This CDR3 contains 16 residues. Germline values: CDR1 LGHDT, CDR2 YNNKEL (reference sequence). CDR3 region: CASSQTSGPGANVLTF. Here the CDR3 DNA reads TGTGCCAGCAGCCAAACTAGCGGGCCTGGGGCCAACGTCCTGACTTTC.

This clone has a single count. This chain links TRBV19 with TRBJ1-2; unclear D gene. Trimming removed 3 bases from V and 2 bases from J, with 13 bases in between. The V gene's germline CDR1 is LNHDA and CDR2 SQIVND (reference sequence). The CDR3 loop spans 15 amino acids. The CDR3: CASSINHGGNYGYTF. CDR3 DNA sequence: TGTGCCAGTAGTATCAACCATGGAGGGAACTATGGCTACACCTTC.

This clone was counted only a few times. The chain has TRBV27 and TRBJ1-2; D perhaps matches TRBD1 (5 bases). Germline assignment: CDR1 MNHEY and CDR2 SMNVEV (reference sequence). Trimming stripped 5 bases from V and 0 bases from J, with 13 bases between. The CDR3 length is 15 residues. The CDR3, as DNA: TGTGCCAGCAGTCCCTTGGGGGGGGCTAACTATGGCTACACCTTC. Translating gives CASSPLGGANYGYTF.

The genes are TRBV14 and TRBJ2-4, with a possible D match to TRBD1 (5 bases). CDR1 and CDR2 (germline): SGHDN, FVKESK. The CDR3 extends over 16 amino acids. The ends were cut back, 1 base at V and 2 bases at J, with 12 bases in the middle. The CDR3 region is CASSQAAGMTKNIQYF. The CDR3 bases are TGTGCCAGCAGCCAAGCAGCAGGGATGACCAAAAACATTCAGTACTTC.

The CDR3 DNA sequence: TGCGCCAGCAGGTCAGACAGGGAACTTAATGAAAAACTGTTTTTT. Protein sequence: CASRSDRELNEKLFF. The chain recombines TRBV5-1 with TRBJ1-4; 7 nucleotides match TRBD1. V shed 5 bases, J shed 4 bases, and the junction held 8 bases outside the gene matches. Germline-derived CDR1 and CDR2 are SGHRS and YFSETQ. This CDR3 comprises 15 residues.